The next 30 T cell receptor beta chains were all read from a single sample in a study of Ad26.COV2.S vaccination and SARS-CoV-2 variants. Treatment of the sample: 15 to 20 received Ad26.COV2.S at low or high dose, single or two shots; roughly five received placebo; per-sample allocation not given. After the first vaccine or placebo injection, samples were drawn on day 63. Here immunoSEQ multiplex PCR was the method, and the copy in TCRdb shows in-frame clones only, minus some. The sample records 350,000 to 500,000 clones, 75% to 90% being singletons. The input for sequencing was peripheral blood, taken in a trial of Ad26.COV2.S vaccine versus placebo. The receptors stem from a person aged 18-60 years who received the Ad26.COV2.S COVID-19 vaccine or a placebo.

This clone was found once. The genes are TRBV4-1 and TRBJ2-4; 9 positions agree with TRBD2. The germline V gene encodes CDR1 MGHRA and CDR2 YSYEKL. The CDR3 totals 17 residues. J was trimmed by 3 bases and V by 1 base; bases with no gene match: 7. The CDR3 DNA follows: TGCGCCAGCAGCCAAGGTGGAATTAGCGGGGGCAAAAACATTCAGTACTTC. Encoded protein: CASSQGGISGGKNIQYF.

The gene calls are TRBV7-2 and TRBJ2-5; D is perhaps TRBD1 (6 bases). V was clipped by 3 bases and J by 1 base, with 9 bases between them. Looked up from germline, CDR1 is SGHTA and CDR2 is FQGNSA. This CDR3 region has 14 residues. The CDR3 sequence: CASSFNRAQETQYF. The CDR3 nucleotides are TGTGCCAGCAGCTTCAACAGGGCCCAAGAGACCCAGTACTTC.

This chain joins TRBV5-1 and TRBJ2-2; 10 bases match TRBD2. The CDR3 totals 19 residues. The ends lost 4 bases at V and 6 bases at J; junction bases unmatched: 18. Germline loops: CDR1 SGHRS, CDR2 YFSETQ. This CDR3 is CASSRGAFLLAGKAGELFF. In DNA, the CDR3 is TGCGCCAGCAGCCGAGGGGCGTTCCTACTAGCGGGAAAGGCCGGGGAGCTGTTTTTT.

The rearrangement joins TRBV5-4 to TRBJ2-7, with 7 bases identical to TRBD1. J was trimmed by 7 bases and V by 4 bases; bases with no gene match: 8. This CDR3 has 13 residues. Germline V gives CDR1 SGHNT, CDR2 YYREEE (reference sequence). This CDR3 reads CASSDRQGMEQYF. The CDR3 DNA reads TGTGCCAGCAGCGACCGACAGGGAATGGAGCAGTACTTC.

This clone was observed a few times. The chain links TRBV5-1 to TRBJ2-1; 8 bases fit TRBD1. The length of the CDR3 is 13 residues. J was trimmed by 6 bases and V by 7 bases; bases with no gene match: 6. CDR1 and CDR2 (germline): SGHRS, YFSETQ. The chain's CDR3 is CASRDRTLNEQFF. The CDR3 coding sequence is TGCGCCAGCCGGGACAGGACACTCAATGAGCAGTTCTTC.

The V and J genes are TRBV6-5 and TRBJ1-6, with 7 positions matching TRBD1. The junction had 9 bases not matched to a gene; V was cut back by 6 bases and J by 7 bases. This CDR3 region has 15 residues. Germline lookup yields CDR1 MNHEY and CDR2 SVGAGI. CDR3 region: CASRGTATENSPLHF. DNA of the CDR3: TGTGCCAGCAGGGGGACAGCCACGGAGAATTCACCCCTCCACTTT.

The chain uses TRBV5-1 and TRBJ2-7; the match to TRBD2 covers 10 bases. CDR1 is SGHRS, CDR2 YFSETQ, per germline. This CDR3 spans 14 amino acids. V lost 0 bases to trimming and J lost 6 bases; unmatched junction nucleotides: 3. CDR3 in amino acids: CASSLDTSGAEQYF. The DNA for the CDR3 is TGCGCCAGCAGCTTGGATACTAGCGGGGCCGAGCAGTACTTC.

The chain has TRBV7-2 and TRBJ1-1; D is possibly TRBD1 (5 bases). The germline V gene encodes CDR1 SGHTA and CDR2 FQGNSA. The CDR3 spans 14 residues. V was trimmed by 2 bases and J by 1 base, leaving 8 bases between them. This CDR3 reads CASSLLGENTEAFF. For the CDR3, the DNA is TGTGCCAGCAGCTTACTGGGGGAGAACACTGAAGCTTTCTTT. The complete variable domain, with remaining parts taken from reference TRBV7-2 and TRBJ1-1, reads GAGVSQSPSNKVTEKGKDVELRCDPISGHTALYWYRQSLGQGLEFLIYFQGNSAPDKSGLPSDRFSAERTGGSVSTLTIQRTQQEDSAVYLCASSLLGENTEAFFGQGTRLTVV.

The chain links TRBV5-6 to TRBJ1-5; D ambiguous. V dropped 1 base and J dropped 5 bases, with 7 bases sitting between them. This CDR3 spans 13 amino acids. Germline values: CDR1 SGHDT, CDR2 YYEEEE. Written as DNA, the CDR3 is TGTGCCAGCAGCTTGTCATTGGATCAGCCCCAGCATTTT. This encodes CASSLSLDQPQHF.

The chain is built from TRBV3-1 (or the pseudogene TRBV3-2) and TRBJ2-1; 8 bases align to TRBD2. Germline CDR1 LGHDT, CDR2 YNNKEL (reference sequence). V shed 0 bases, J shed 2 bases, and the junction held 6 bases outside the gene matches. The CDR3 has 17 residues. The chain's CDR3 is CASSQEPLAETYNEQFF. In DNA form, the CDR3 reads TGTGCCAGCAGCCAAGAACCACTAGCGGAAACCTACAATGAGCAGTTCTTC.

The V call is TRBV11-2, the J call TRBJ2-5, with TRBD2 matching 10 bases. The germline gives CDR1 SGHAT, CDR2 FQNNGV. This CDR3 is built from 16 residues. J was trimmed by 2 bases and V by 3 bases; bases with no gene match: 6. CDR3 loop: CASSFKLAGFQETQYF. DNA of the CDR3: TGTGCCAGCAGCTTCAAACTAGCGGGATTTCAAGAGACCCAGTACTTC.

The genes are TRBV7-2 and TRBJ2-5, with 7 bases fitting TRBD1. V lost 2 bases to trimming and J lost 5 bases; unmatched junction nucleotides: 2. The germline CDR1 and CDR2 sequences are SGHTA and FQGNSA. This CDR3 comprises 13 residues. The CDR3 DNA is TGTGCCAGCAGCTTAACACAGGGGGAGACCCAGTACTTC. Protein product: CASSLTQGETQYF.

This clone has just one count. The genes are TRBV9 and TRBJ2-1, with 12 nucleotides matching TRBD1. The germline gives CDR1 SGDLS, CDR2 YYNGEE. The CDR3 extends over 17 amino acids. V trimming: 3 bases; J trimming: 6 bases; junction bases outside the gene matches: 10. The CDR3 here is CASSARIGTGGFNEQFF. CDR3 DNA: TGTGCCAGCAGCGCTCGAATCGGGACAGGGGGCTTCAATGAGCAGTTCTTC. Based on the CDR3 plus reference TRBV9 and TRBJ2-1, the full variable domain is DSGVTQTPKHLITATGQRVTLRCSPRSGDLSVYWYQQSLDQGLQFLIQYYNGEERAKGNILERFSAQQFPDLHSELNLSSLELGDSALYFCASSARIGTGGFNEQFFGPGTRLTVL.

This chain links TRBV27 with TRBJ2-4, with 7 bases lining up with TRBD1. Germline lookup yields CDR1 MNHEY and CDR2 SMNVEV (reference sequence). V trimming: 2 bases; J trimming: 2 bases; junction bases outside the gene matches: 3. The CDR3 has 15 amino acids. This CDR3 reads CASSLTGVTKNIQYF. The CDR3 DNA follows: TGTGCCAGCAGTTTAACAGGGGTCACCAAAAACATTCAGTACTTC.

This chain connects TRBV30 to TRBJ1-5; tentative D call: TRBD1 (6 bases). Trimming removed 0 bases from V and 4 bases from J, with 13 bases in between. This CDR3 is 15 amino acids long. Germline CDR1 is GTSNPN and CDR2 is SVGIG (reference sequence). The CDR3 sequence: CAWSVHGGLNQPQHF. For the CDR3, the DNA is TGTGCCTGGAGTGTACATGGGGGCCTGAATCAGCCCCAGCATTTT. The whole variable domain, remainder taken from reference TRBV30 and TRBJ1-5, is SQTIHQWPATLVQPVGSPLSLECTVEGTSNPNLYWYRQAAGRGLQLLFYSVGIGQISSEVPQNLSASRPQDRQFILSSKKLLLSDSGFYLCAWSVHGGLNQPQHFGDGTRLSIL.

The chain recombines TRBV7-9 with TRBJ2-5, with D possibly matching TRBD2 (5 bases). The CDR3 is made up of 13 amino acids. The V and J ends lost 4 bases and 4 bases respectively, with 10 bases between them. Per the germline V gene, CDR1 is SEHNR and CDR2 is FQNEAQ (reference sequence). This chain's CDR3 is CASSWSLAETQYF. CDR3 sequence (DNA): TGTGCCAGCAGCTGGTCGCTAGCAGAGACCCAGTACTTC.

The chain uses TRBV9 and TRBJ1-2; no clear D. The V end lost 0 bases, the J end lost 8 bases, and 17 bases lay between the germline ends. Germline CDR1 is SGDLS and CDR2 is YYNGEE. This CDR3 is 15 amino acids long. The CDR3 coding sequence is TGTGCCAGCAGCGTAGTGGTCGGTCCGGCGGTAGGCTACACCTTC. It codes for CASSVVVGPAVGYTF.

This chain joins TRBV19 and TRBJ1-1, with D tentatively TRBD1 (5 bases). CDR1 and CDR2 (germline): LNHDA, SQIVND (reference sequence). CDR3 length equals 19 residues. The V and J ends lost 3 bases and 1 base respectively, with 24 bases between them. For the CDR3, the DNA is TGTGCCAGTAGTATCTTCGGGGGTAGTGGCACCAAACAGAACACTGAAGCTTTCTTT. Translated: CASSIFGGSGTKQNTEAFF.

CDR3 region: CASSYGGANTEAFF. CDR3 bases: TGTGCCAGCAGTTACGGGGGGGCCAACACTGAAGCTTTCTTT. The chain uses TRBV6-5 and TRBJ1-1, with D possibly matching TRBD1 (6 bases). The CDR3 has 14 residues. Trimming stripped 2 bases from V and 2 bases from J, with 9 bases between. Germline assignment: CDR1 MNHEY and CDR2 SVGAGI.

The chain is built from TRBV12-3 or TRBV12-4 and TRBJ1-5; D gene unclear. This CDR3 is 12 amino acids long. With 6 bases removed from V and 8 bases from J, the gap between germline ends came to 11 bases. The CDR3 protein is CASSLPSEPQHF. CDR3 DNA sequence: TGTGCCAGCAGCCTCCCATCGGAGCCCCAGCATTTT.

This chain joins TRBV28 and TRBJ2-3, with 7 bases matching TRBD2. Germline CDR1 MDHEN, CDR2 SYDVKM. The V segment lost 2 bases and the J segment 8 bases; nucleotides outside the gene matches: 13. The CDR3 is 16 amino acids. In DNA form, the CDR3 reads TGTGCCAGCAGTTTAGTTTGGCGGGAGTGGGAGGTTACGCAGTATTTT. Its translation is CASSLVWREWEVTQYF.

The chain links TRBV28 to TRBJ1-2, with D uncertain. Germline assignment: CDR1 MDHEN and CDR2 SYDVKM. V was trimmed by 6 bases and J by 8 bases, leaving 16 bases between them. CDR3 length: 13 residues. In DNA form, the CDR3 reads TGTGCCAGCAGGTCCTCTCCGGCGCAAGGCTACACCTTC. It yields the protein CASRSSPAQGYTF.

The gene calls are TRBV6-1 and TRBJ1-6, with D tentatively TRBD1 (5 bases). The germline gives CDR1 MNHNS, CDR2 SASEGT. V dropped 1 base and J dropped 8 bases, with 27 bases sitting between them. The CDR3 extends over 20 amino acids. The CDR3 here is CASSEGGGGRGLLRYSPLHF. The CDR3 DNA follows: TGTGCCAGCAGTGAAGGGGGCGGCGGGAGGGGACTTCTTCGGTATTCACCCCTCCACTTT.

The CDR3 here is CATSDPRSGANVLTF. Here the CDR3 DNA reads TGTGCCACCAGTGATCCCAGGTCCGGGGCCAACGTCCTGACTTTC. The J gene is TRBJ2-6, the V gene TRBV24-1; no clear D gene. CDR3 size: 15 residues. Trimming left V 3 bases short and J 4 bases short, with 9 bases between. Germline V gene lookup returns CDR1 KGHDR and CDR2 SFDVKD.

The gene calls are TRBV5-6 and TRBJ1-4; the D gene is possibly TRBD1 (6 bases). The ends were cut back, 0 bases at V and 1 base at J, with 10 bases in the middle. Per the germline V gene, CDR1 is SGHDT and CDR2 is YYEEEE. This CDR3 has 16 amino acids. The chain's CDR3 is CASSLVGQQTNEKLFF. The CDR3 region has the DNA TGTGCCAGCAGCTTGGTCGGACAGCAAACTAATGAAAAACTGTTTTTT.

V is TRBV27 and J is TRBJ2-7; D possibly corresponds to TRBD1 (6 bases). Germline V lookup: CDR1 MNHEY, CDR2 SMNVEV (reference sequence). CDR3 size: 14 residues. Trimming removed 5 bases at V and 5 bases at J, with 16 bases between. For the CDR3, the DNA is TGTGCCAGCAGTACACCCAATACAGGGCACGAGCAGTACTTC. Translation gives CASSTPNTGHEQYF.

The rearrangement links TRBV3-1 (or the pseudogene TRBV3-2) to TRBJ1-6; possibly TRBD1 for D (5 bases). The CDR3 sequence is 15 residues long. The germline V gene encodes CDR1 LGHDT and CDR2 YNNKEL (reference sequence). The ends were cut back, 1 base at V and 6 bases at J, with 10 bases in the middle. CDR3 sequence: CASSQGGIPNSPLHF. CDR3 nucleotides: TGTGCCAGCAGCCAAGGGGGGATCCCTAATTCACCCCTCCACTTT.

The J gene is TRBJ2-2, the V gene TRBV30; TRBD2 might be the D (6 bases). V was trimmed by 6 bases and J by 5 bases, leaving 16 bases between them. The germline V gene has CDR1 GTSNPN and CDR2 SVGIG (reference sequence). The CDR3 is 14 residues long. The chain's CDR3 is CACLAGRFTGELFF. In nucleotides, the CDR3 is TGTGCCTGCCTTGCCGGGAGATTTACCGGGGAGCTGTTTTTT.

The CDR3 bases are TGCAGCGTTGAAGGTGCTAGCTATGAGCAGTTCTTC. Translated, it gives CSVEGASYEQFF. This chain connects TRBV29-1 to TRBJ2-1; D possibly corresponds to TRBD2 (5 bases). The CDR3 spans 12 residues. The germline gives CDR1 SQVTM, CDR2 ANQGSEA. Trimming stripped 1 base from V and 8 bases from J, with 9 bases between.

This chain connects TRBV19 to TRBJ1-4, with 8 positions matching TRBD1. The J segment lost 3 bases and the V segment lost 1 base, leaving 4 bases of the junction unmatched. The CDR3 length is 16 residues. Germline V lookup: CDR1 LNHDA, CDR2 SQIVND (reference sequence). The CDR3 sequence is CASSIGQDRANEKLFF. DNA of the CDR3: TGTGCCAGTAGTATAGGACAGGACAGGGCTAATGAAAAACTGTTTTTT. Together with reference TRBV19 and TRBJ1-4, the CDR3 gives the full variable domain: DGGITQSPKYLFRKEGQNVTLSCEQNLNHDAMYWYRQDPGQGLRLIYYSQIVNDFQKGDIAEGYSVSREKKESFPLTVTSAQKNPTAFYLCASSIGQDRANEKLFFGSGTQLSVL.